This entry lists 13 T cell receptor beta chains sequenced from one sample in a study of T cells in localized non-small cell lung cancer (dated by TCRdb to 2019 to 2021). To prepare the library, the immunoSEQ multiplex PCR assay was applied. As stored in TCRdb, this immuneACCESS dataset retains in-frame rearrangements with V and J assigned. A fraction of the clones does not appear; measured against another copy, unresolved V genes explain less than half of the discrepancy, and the remainder lacks a known reason. The sample has more than 50,000 clones on record, about 83% of them singletons. The biggest ten clones account for 20% of the sample. This specimen was peripheral blood, taken before any cancer treatment. These receptor sequences come from a female donor of 60 years or more with stage II squamous cell lung carcinoma.

The genes are TRBV4-1 and TRBJ1-6; 9 bases are a match to TRBD1. The CDR3 is 15 residues long. Trimming removed 2 bases from V and 9 bases from J; junction bases left unmatched: 5. Per the germline V gene, CDR1 is MGHRA and CDR2 is YSYEKL. The CDR3 reads CASSQPPGQGSPLHF. In DNA form, the CDR3 reads TGCGCCAGCAGCCAACCCCCGGGACAGGGTTCACCCCTCCACTTT.

This chain links TRBV30 with TRBJ1-2; 8 positions match TRBD1. The CDR3 runs 15 residues. Per the germline V gene, CDR1 is GTSNPN and CDR2 is SVGIG (reference sequence). After removal of 4 bases from V and 7 bases from J, the junction contained 14 bases not matched to a gene. CDR3 bases: TGTGCCTGGACGGGGCTTGCAGGGGGCAAGGGTGGCTACACCTTC. Translating gives CAWTGLAGGKGGYTF.

The chain carries TRBV19 and TRBJ1-5, with 7 bases that match TRBD1. Germline trimming cut 6 bases from V and 6 bases from J; bases unmatched to any gene: 5. This CDR3 region has 13 residues. CDR1 and CDR2 from the germline V gene are LNHDA and SQIVND (reference sequence). The CDR3 spells CASRDRVGQPQHF. As DNA, the CDR3 is TGTGCCAGTAGAGACAGGGTAGGTCAGCCCCAGCATTTT.

This clone has only a few counts. The chain is built from TRBV19 and TRBJ1-2; D gene ambiguous. This CDR3 is 14 amino acids long. From germline, CDR1 is LNHDA and CDR2 SQIVND (reference sequence). V lost 3 bases, J lost 4 bases, and 12 bases lay in between. CDR3 sequence reads: CASSMIGSVYGYTF. CDR3 sequence (DNA): TGTGCCAGTAGTATGATAGGGTCTGTCTATGGCTACACCTTC.

The chain uses TRBV5-1 and TRBJ2-5; weak D call: TRBD1 (6 bases). CDR1 and CDR2 (germline): SGHRS, YFSETQ. The CDR3 runs 15 residues. V lost 2 bases and J lost 1, with 12 bases in between. CDR3 region: CASSLGQPVQETQYF. The DNA of the CDR3 is TGCGCCAGCAGCTTAGGACAGCCGGTCCAAGAGACCCAGTACTTC.

DNA for the CDR3: TGTGCCAGCAGTTTATTTGGGGGGGCTATCAATCAGCCCCAGCATTTT. As protein: CASSLFGGAINQPQHF. The V gene is TRBV28, the J gene TRBJ1-5; D might be TRBD1 (6 bases). Germline CDR1 MDHEN, CDR2 SYDVKM. CDR3 length: 16 amino acids. V was cut by 1 base and J by 3 bases, with 13 bases left in between.

The V gene is TRBV7-9, the J gene TRBJ2-7; D could derive from TRBD1 or TRBD2 (6 bases each). Germline CDR1 and CDR2: SEHNR and FQNEAQ (reference sequence). With 3 bases removed from V and 2 bases from J, the gap between germline ends came to 17 bases. The CDR3 is 16 amino acids. CDR3 region: CASSFARGVGTYEQYF. The CDR3 coding sequence is TGTGCCAGCAGCTTCGCGAGGGGGGTAGGAACCTACGAGCAGTACTTC.

The J gene is TRBJ2-6, the V gene TRBV4-3; 8 bases agree with TRBD2. In germline, CDR1 is LGHNA, CDR2 YSLEER. There are 17 residues in the CDR3. The V segment lost 3 bases and the J segment 1 base; nucleotides outside the gene matches: 5. The chain's CDR3 is CASSHGRGGSGANVLTF. The CDR3 region has the DNA TGCGCCAGCAGCCATGGCCGGGGGGGGTCTGGGGCCAACGTCCTGACTTTC.

This clone rates as medium-sized. The J gene is TRBJ1-3, the V gene TRBV6-5; 12 positions agree with TRBD1. The V gene's germline CDR1 is MNHEY and CDR2 SVGAGI. The CDR3 is made up of 15 amino acids. Germline trimming cut 8 bases from V and 4 bases from J; bases unmatched to any gene: 6. This CDR3 reads CASGGTGGRGNTIYF. The CDR3, as DNA: TGTGCCAGCGGTGGGACAGGGGGCCGGGGAAACACCATATATTTT.

The rearrangement joins TRBV5-4 to TRBJ1-2; no clear D gene. Germline CDR1 and CDR2: SGHNT and YYREEE (reference sequence). The CDR3 covers 14 residues. With 0 bases removed from V and 2 bases from J, the gap between germline ends came to 8 bases. Written as DNA, the CDR3 is TGTGCCAGCAGCTTGGCACACGGGAACTATGGCTACACCTTC. It translates to CASSLAHGNYGYTF.

This sequence joins TRBV6-5 and TRBJ1-1; 10 bases agree with TRBD1. This CDR3 spans 16 amino acids. The V gene's germline CDR1 is MNHEY and CDR2 SVGAGI. Losses at the gene ends were 2 bases for V and 6 bases for J; bases not matched to a gene: 9. The chain's CDR3 is CASSYMTGGARAEAFF. DNA for the CDR3: TGTGCCAGCAGTTACATGACAGGGGGCGCGAGGGCTGAAGCTTTCTTT.

This rearrangement joins TRBV7-9 to TRBJ1-2; D may be TRBD1 (6 bases). Germline lookup yields CDR1 SEHNR and CDR2 FQNEAQ (reference sequence). There are 13 residues in the CDR3. Between the trimmed V and J ends, which lost 0 bases and 6 bases, there was a span of 8 bases. The CDR3 sequence is CASSLAQGHGYTF. The CDR3 DNA reads as TGTGCCAGCAGCTTAGCACAGGGCCATGGCTACACCTTC.

The chain joins TRBV5-1 to TRBJ2-2, with TRBD1 matching 9 bases. J gave up 4 bases and V 4 bases, and 8 bases lay outside the gene matches. The germline V gene has CDR1 SGHRS and CDR2 YFSETQ. CDR3 size: 16 residues. In nucleotides, the CDR3 is TGCGCCAGCAGCCCCGGGAGACAGGGGGTCACCGGGGAGCTGTTTTTT. Translating it yields CASSPGRQGVTGELFF.